This TCR beta chain was recovered during a study of T cells after posttransplantation cyclophosphamide. Study-level results: Donor-recipient repertoire similarity was low at 1-2 months, rising over year one. Tissue-infiltrating T cells from skin or gut overlapped little with blood T cells. TRB clonality was highly associated with recipient CMV seropositivity and reactivation.

Per germline, CDR1 SNHLY and CDR2 FYNNEI. The CDR3 runs to 15 residues. The ends were cut back, 0 bases at V and 10 bases at J, with 16 bases in the middle. Produced via immunoSEQ multiplex PCR; TCRdb's table is partial and in-frame only. The profile shows over 4,500 clones, roughly 87% of them singletons. Sampled 1 year posttransplant, controls received myeloablative marrow transplants, methotrexate and a calcineurin inhibitor. A remark on this clone: Its matching antigen is unknown.

The chain recombines TRBV2 with TRBJ1-5; no firm D call. This specimen consisted of PBMCs, obtained after an allogeneic stem cell transplant with a calcineurin inhibitor and methotrexate. The receptor was isolated from a male patient aged 35-55 years who received an allogeneic stem cell transplant from an unrelated donor, was CMV-positive, and had chronic GVHD only. Among the T cells, some may be from the graft donor. Here the CDR3 DNA reads TGTGCCAGCAGTGAAGCGCTTCCGGGAGAGGAACCCCAGCATTTT. It codes for CASSEALPGEEPQHF.